Listed below are T cell receptor beta chains from one sample, sequenced in a study of cytomegalovirus exposure and HLA in healthy donors. Sequencing was performed with immunoSEQ multiplex PCR; in TCRdb, only in-frame clones are kept and a portion is missing. The top ten clones hold about 8% of a sample with around 33,000 clones, roughly 76% of them seen once. Sequences were obtained from PBMCs. These receptors all stem from a woman aged 25 to 39 in good health and CMV-seropositive. Each CDR3 is given without its conserved first and last residue. Each record gives: CDR3 protein, CDR3 length, V gene, J gene.

ASSPPAGGPSTGELF	15	TRBV4-1	TRBJ2-2
SVSQGAYEQF	10	TRBV29-1	TRBJ2-1
ASSQDGRGSDPTGELF	16	TRBV4-1	TRBJ2-2
ASSVYDTEAF	10	TRBV2	TRBJ1-1
ASSIRSSNQPQH	12	TRBV28	TRBJ1-5
ASSGQGGSSGYT	12	TRBV6-1	TRBJ1-2
ASSLALSSYNEQF	13	TRBV28	TRBJ2-1
ASSSGTSNEQF	11	TRBV7-3	TRBJ2-1
ASSLSGGWQPQH	12	TRBV28	TRBJ1-5
ASSESGQAYEQY	12	TRBV10-1	TRBJ2-7
ASSEEGGQGNEKLF	14	TRBV6-1	TRBJ1-4
ASSPHGGIEAF	11	TRBV4-1	TRBJ1-1
ASSQDKRFAYEQY	13	TRBV14	TRBJ2-7
ASSLVQAAGGYT	12	TRBV28	TRBJ1-2
ASSPLGTGASYEQY	14	TRBV18	TRBJ2-7
ASSLGSEGGHEQF	13	TRBV7-3	TRBJ2-1
ASTRRTGQETQY	12	TRBV13	TRBJ2-5
ASSPGAAGYEQY	12	TRBV27	TRBJ2-7
AIQGLDEKLF	10	TRBV7-9	TRBJ1-4
ASSPTGNEQF	10	TRBV5-6	TRBJ2-1
ASSLVRIGMNTEAF	14	TRBV5-1	TRBJ1-1
PSSLGQQTSDGYT	13	TRBV5-1	TRBJ1-2
ASSLESGLNTEAF	13	TRBV11-2	TRBJ1-1
ASTSGQGISPLH	12	TRBV9	TRBJ1-6
SSSFGGELGNEQF	13	TRBV5-1	TRBJ2-1
ASSTFSGTSAGELF	14	TRBV9	TRBJ2-2
ASSGRQGIGVETGELF	16	TRBV10-1	TRBJ2-2
AWRPGGTFLTYEQY	14	TRBV30	TRBJ2-7
ASSTGWTTDTQY	12	TRBV6-5	TRBJ2-3
ASRDGLDYGYT	11	TRBV7-9	TRBJ1-2
ASSTNSEQY	9	TRBV5-7	TRBJ2-7
ASSEVAGGQETQY	13	TRBV6-4	TRBJ2-5
ASNLGPGNEKLF	12	TRBV5-1	TRBJ1-4
ASSLVRQGLGGYT	13	TRBV13	TRBJ1-2
ASSLERGQGWEKLF	14	TRBV5-6	TRBJ1-4
ASSFTTGTEAF	11	TRBV7-2	TRBJ1-1
ASSPDRGTEAF	11	TRBV5-6	TRBJ1-1
ASSPNGGTEAF	11	TRBV18	TRBJ1-1
ASSEAEGGGHQPQH	14	TRBV6-1	TRBJ1-5
ASSLQGTGNTIY	12	TRBV7-6	TRBJ1-3
ASRWGQDREKLF	12	TRBV19	TRBJ1-4
ASSGQGPTYEQY	12	TRBV5-1	-
SVGSAGGRYNEQF	13	TRBV29-1	TRBJ2-1
ASSIVRSLRETQY	13	TRBV19	TRBJ2-5
ATSIEGALSYEQY	13	TRBV15	TRBJ2-7
ASSLGQGIYGYT	12	TRBV5-1	TRBJ1-2
ASRDLRTGTYNEQF	14	TRBV5-1	TRBJ2-1
ASSLGQGSNYGYT	13	TRBV5-1	TRBJ1-2
ASSSRRGGINYGYT	14	TRBV7-3	TRBJ1-2
ASSPPEGPYEQY	12	TRBV7-2	TRBJ2-7